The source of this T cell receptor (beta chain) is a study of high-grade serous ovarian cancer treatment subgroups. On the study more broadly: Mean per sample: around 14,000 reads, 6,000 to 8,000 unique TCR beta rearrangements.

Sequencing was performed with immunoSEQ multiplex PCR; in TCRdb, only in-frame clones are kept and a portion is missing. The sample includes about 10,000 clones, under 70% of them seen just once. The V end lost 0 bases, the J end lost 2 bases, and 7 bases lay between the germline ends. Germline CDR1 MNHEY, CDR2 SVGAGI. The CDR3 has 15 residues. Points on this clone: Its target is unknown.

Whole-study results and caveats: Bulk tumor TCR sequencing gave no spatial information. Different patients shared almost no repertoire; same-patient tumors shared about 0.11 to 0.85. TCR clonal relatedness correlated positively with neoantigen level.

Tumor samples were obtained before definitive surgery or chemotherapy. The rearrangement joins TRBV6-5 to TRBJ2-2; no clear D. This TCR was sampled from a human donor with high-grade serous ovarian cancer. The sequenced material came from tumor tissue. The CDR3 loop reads CASSYSRLNTGELFF. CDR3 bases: TGTGCCAGCAGTTACTCCCGCTTAAACACCGGGGAGCTGTTTTTT.